The 17 T cell receptor beta chains below all came from one sample that was sequenced in a study of molecular identifiers for immune sequencing clone quantification. TCRdb reprocessed the PCR reads via MiXCR and lists one record per CDR3 protein. The data show 35,000 or so distinct CDR3 sequences, approximately 20% seen once. Material for sequencing was naive CD8+ T cells from blood, with Jurkat cell RNA spiked in. Subset described: FACS-sorted CD8+CD4-CCR7+CD45RA+ naive T cells. These receptors all stem from a human donor in good health. Some libraries in this study had Jurkat cell RNA spiked in.

In this sample, this clonotype turned up many times. The V and J genes are TRBV10-3 and TRBJ2-1; D gene ambiguous. V was pared by 4 bases and J by 5 bases, with 9 bases between. The CDR3 runs 13 residues. Germline CDR1 ENHRY, CDR2 SYGVKD. CDR3 loop: CAISGGSHNEQFF. The CDR3 DNA is TGTGCCATCAGTGGGGGATCCCACAATGAGCAGTTCTTC.

This clonotype was seen many times. The V gene is TRBV6-2 or TRBV6-3, the J gene TRBJ2-7, with 10 nucleotides matching TRBD2. Trimming removed 4 bases from V and 7 bases from J; junction bases left unmatched: 7. This CDR3 spans 14 amino acids. Per the germline V gene, CDR1 is MNHEY and CDR2 is SVGEGT. Written as DNA, the CDR3 is TGTGCCAGCAGTTCAGCGGGAGGGCCGGAGGAGCAGTACTTC. Its translation is CASSSAGGPEEQYF.

This clonotype was picked up many times. V and J are TRBV9 and TRBJ2-3; TRBD1 matches 7 bases. V lost 3 bases, J lost 4 bases, and 8 bases stayed unmatched. The CDR3 has 15 amino acids. Germline assignment: CDR1 SGDLS and CDR2 YYNGEE. CDR3 region: CASSETGRAADTQYF. Here the CDR3 DNA reads TGTGCCAGCAGCGAGACAGGGCGGGCGGCAGATACGCAGTATTTT. Full variable domain (rest looked up from reference TRBV9 and TRBJ2-3): DSGVTQTPKHLITATGQRVTLRCSPRSGDLSVYWYQQSLDQGLQFLIQYYNGEERAKGNILERFSAQQFPDLHSELNLSSLELGDSALYFCASSETGRAADTQYFGPGTRLTVL.

Ten or more counts support this clonotype. The genes are TRBV11-2 and TRBJ2-1; D is unresolved. V was shortened by 0 bases and J by 3 bases, with 9 bases between the two germline ends. Per germline, CDR1 SGHAT and CDR2 FQNNGV. The length of the CDR3 is 15 residues. CDR3 sequence: CASSLESAFYNEQFF. The CDR3 DNA follows: TGTGCCAGCAGCTTAGAATCTGCTTTCTACAATGAGCAGTTCTTC. Together with reference TRBV11-2 and TRBJ2-1, the CDR3 gives the full variable domain: EAGVAQSPRYKIIEKRQSVAFWCNPISGHATLYWYQQILGQGPKLLIQFQNNGVVDDSQLPKDRFSAERLKGVDSTLKIQPAKLEDSAVYLCASSLESAFYNEQFFGPGTRLTVL.

This clonotype was found many times. This sequence joins TRBV9 and TRBJ1-1; D is ambiguous. CDR3 length: 13 residues. Germline V lookup: CDR1 SGDLS, CDR2 YYNGEE. V was pared by 3 bases and J by 0 bases, with 6 bases between. Here the CDR3 DNA reads TGTGCCAGCAGCGCTGGGGTGAACACTGAAGCTTTCTTT. It specifies CASSAGVNTEAFF.

For this clonotype: A read error is possible here, since a much larger clone lies one base away. The V call is TRBV7-9, the J call TRBJ1-1; D is unresolved. Germline CDR1 is SEHNR and CDR2 is FQNEAQ (reference sequence). This CDR3 region has 14 residues. CDR3 DNA sequence: TGTGCCAGCAGCTTAGGGGCGCGGGTAACTGAAACTTTCTTT. Translated, it gives CASSLGARVTETFF.

There are many counts of this clonotype. The chain joins TRBV7-2 to TRBJ2-7; D not certain. The CDR3 runs 14 residues. Per germline, CDR1 SGHTA and CDR2 FQGNSA. Trimming cost V 3 bases and J 5 bases, with 14 bases left between them. The CDR3 sequence is CASSFLDPGDEQYF. Written as DNA, the CDR3 is TGTGCCAGCAGCTTTCTAGATCCCGGCGACGAGCAGTACTTC. Filled out from reference TRBV7-2 and TRBJ2-7, the complete variable domain reads GAGVSQSPSNKVTEKGKDVELRCDPISGHTALYWYRQSLGQGLEFLIYFQGNSAPDKSGLPSDRFSAERTGGSVSTLTIQRTQQEDSAVYLCASSFLDPGDEQYFGPGTRLTVT.

In its sample, this clonotype is medium-sized. The chain links TRBV5-1 to TRBJ2-4, with no clear D. The germline CDR1 and CDR2 sequences are SGHRS and YFSETQ. The CDR3 spans 16 residues. Trimming pared 0 bases from V and 0 bases from J, leaving 10 bases between. CDR3 DNA sequence: TGCGCCAGCAGCTTGGACAGCACGCTAGCCAAAAACATTCAGTACTTC. This encodes CASSLDSTLAKNIQYF.

This clonotype was seen at least ten times. This chain uses TRBV7-9 with TRBJ2-6; no firm D call. Germline V gene sequence: CDR1 SEHNR, CDR2 FQNEAQ (reference sequence). Trimming cost V 6 bases and J 2 bases, with 11 bases left between them. This CDR3 contains 15 residues. The CDR3 region has the DNA TGTGCCAGCAGACTACCCCCAACTGGGGCCAACGTCCTGACTTTC. Translation: CASRLPPTGANVLTF.

A few counts support this clonotype. The rearrangement uses TRBV19 and TRBJ2-7; TRBD1 is a possible D gene (6 bases). This CDR3 contains 13 residues. Trimming left V 5 bases short and J 3 bases short, with 11 bases between. Germline V CDR1 and CDR2: LNHDA, SQIVND (reference sequence). DNA for the CDR3: TGTGCCAGTAGTCCAGGGGAGCACTACGAGCAGTACTTC. It codes for CASSPGEHYEQYF.

This clonotype was seen a few times. J is TRBJ2-7 and V is TRBV6-2 or TRBV6-3, with D unclear. Germline-derived CDR1 and CDR2 are MNHEY and SVGEGT. CDR3 length equals 12 residues. V lost 3 bases to trimming and J lost 3 bases, with 6 bases between them. CDR3 protein: CASSYPDYEQYF. As DNA, the CDR3 is TGTGCCAGCAGTTATCCGGACTACGAGCAGTACTTC.

This clonotype turned up a few times. This may stem from a read error, because a much larger clone lies one nucleotide away. The rearrangement uses TRBV28 and TRBJ2-1; D is tentatively TRBD1 or TRBD2 (5 bases each). The V gene's germline CDR1 is MDHEN and CDR2 SYDVKM. This CDR3 has 13 residues. Trimming removed 6 bases from V and 12 bases from J, with 18 bases in between. The CDR3 bases are TGTGCCAGCAGGTTTGGACGGGGCAGCGGGCAGTTCTTC. Amino acid sequence: CASRFGRGSGQFF.

This clonotype was seen repeatedly, ten times or more. The V and J genes are TRBV10-3 and TRBJ1-1; TRBD1 matches at 9 bases. The CDR3 is 13 residues long. The J segment lost 3 bases and the V segment lost 6 bases, leaving 2 bases of the junction unmatched. Looked up from germline, CDR1 is ENHRY and CDR2 is SYGVKD. CDR3 amino acids: CAIRGQGHTEAFF. As DNA, the CDR3 is TGTGCCATCAGGGGACAGGGACACACTGAAGCTTTCTTT.

In regard to this clonotype: Just one base apart from a much larger clone, this may be a read error. The chain links TRBV6-2 or TRBV6-3 to TRBJ1-5, with D perhaps TRBD1 (6 bases). Germline values: CDR1 MNHEY, CDR2 SVGEGT. The CDR3 sequence is 14 residues long. Between the trimmed V and J ends, which lost 3 bases and 6 bases, there was a span of 12 bases. The CDR3 loop reads CASSYLGGGQPQHF. The CDR3 DNA follows: TGTGCCAGCAGTTATTTGGGGGGCGGTCAGCCCCAGCATTTT.

This clonotype was recorded many times. The genes are TRBV5-1 and TRBJ2-5; D possibly corresponds to TRBD1 (5 bases). The CDR3 sequence is 14 residues long. Trimming removed 2 bases from V and 5 bases from J, with 13 bases in between. Germline assignment: CDR1 SGHRS and CDR2 YFSETQ. In nucleotides, the CDR3 is TGCGCCAGCAGCTTAGCAGGGTTTTTGGAGACCCAGTACTTC. Encoded protein: CASSLAGFLETQYF.

Concerning this clonotype itself: A much larger clone differs by one base, so this may be a read error. The chain has TRBV6-2 or TRBV6-3 and TRBJ1-5; weak D call: TRBD1 (5 bases). The CDR3 has 14 residues. Germline loops: CDR1 MNHEY, CDR2 SVGEGT. The CDR3 protein is CASNYSGGYQPQHF. The CDR3 coding sequence is TGTGCCAGCAATTACAGCGGGGGATATCAGCCCCAGCATTTT.

This clonotype has just a few counts. V gene TRBV20-1 combines with J gene TRBJ2-5, with a tentative D call TRBD2 (6 bases). This CDR3 region has 16 residues. Germline CDR1 is DFQATT and CDR2 is SNEGSKA (reference sequence). Trimming left V 0 bases short and J 9 bases short, with 23 bases between. The CDR3 loop is CSARDGLARLVGSQYF. In DNA form, the CDR3 reads TGCAGTGCTAGAGATGGGTTGGCTCGACTAGTTGGGTCCCAGTACTTC.